These T cell receptor beta chains were read from a single sample in a study of T cells after posttransplantation cyclophosphamide. The table came from immunoSEQ multiplex PCR; TCRdb's copy has only in-frame clones and leaves some out. Of more than 10,000 clones in the sample, around 85% were seen once. Here the sequenced sample was PBMCs, taken about 2,000 days after allogeneic stem cell transplant with posttransplant cyclophosphamide. The receptors shown here come from a female patient aged 45-60 years who received an allogeneic stem cell transplant from a related donor, was CMV-positive, and had no GVHD. Some T cells may possibly be graft donor cells. CDR3s include the opening cysteine and the closing phenylalanine or tryptophan. A D gene is named only where the DNA matches it firmly. Clone size, where shown, is once, few, many, or a class for clones that have expanded.

j_call,v_call,clone_size,d_call,cdr3_nt,cdr3_aa
TRBJ2-6,TRBV5-1,NA,NA,TGCGCCAGCAGCTGGGCCCCCACTTCGTCTGGGGCCAACGTCCTGACTTTC,CASSWAPTSSGANVLTF
TRBJ1-1,TRBV19,NA,NA,TGTGCCAGTAGTATAGATCGGCAGGGGCTTTCTTCTTTCTTT,CASSIDRQGLSSFF
TRBJ1-2,TRBV6-5,NA,NA,TGTGCCAGCAGCCAGAGTCCGGGCGGGCATGGCTACACCTTC,CASSQSPGGHGYTF
TRBJ2-7,TRBV7-8,NA,NA,TGTGCCAGCAGCTCTAGGACTCGCTACGAGCAGTACTTC,CASSSRTRYEQYF
TRBJ2-7,TRBV10-3,NA,TRBD2,TGTGCCATCAGAGAACTAGCGGGAGCCAACGAGCAGTACTTC,CAIRELAGANEQYF
TRBJ1-2,TRBV28,NA,NA,TGTGCCGCACCCGGGAACTATGGCTACACCTTC,CAAPGNYGYTF
TRBJ1-4,TRBV30,NA,NA,TGTGCCTGGAGTGGATTACTTAATGAAAAACTGTTTTTT,CAWSGLLNEKLFF
TRBJ2-7,TRBV30,NA,NA,TGTGCCTGGAGTGGCCGCAGGGGGGTGACCTACGAGCAGTACTTC,CAWSGRRGVTYEQYF
TRBJ2-5,TRBV4-1,NA,NA,TGCGCCAGCAGCCCCCCTTATAGCGGACAAGAGACCCAGTACTTC,CASSPPYSGQETQYF
TRBJ1-5,TRBV2,NA,NA,TGTGCCAGCAGTGGGGAACAGGGAGTACAGCCCCAGCATTTT,CASSGEQGVQPQHF
TRBJ2-2,TRBV21-1,NA,NA,TGTGCCAGCAGCAAAGCAGATCCCGGGACTAGCGGGAGATGGAACACCGGGGAGCTGTTTTTT,CASSKADPGTSGRWNTGELFF
TRBJ1-5,TRBV6-1,few,NA,TGTGCCAGCACAGGATGGGGCAATCAGCCCCAGCATTTT,CASTGWGNQPQHF
TRBJ1-4,TRBV6-1,NA,TRBD1,TGTGCCACCAAGACAGGGGAAAAACTGTTTTTT,CATKTGEKLFF
TRBJ2-3,TRBV6-1,NA,TRBD2,TGTGCCAGCAGTGACGAAGTCCCGGGACTAGCGGGAGTCGGCACAGATACGCAGTATTTT,CASSDEVPGLAGVGTDTQYF
TRBJ1-3,TRBV28,NA,TRBD1,TGTGCCAGCAGTTCCGAGGACAGGGGATACACCATATATTTT,CASSSEDRGYTIYF
TRBJ2-2,TRBV4-2,NA,NA,TGTGCCAGCAGCCAAGATCCGGTACAGCTGTTTTTT,CASSQDPVQLFF
TRBJ2-7,TRBV2,NA,TRBD1,TGTGCCAGCAGGACCGGGACAGGGGAGCACGAGCAGTACTTC,CASRTGTGEHEQYF
TRBJ1-1,TRBV27,NA,NA,TGTGCCAGCGCCTACAGGAGAATGAACACTGAAGCTTTCTTT,CASAYRRMNTEAFF
TRBJ2-1,TRBV27,NA,TRBD2,TGTGCCAGCACCCCTAGCGGGAGGGCCAATGAGCAGTTCTTC,CASTPSGRANEQFF
TRBJ1-3,TRBV4-1,once,TRBD1,TGCGCCAGCAGCCAAGAAGGGACAGGGATATTTTACTCTGGAAACACCATATATTTT,CASSQEGTGIFYSGNTIYF
TRBJ1-3,TRBV25-1,NA,NA,TGTGCCAGCAGTGATCTCGGGGAGTTGCCTGGAAACACCATATATTTT,CASSDLGELPGNTIYF
TRBJ2-7,TRBV5-1,NA,NA,TGCGCCAGCAGCTTGTTGGCTTCCTACGAGCAGTACTTC,CASSLLASYEQYF
TRBJ1-1,TRBV7-9,NA,NA,TGTGCCAGCAGCCTACAGGCGCCGAACACTGAAGCTTTCTTT,CASSLQAPNTEAFF
TRBJ1-3,TRBV6-1,NA,NA,TGTGCCAGCCGGCTCGGACTTGACGCTGGAAACACCATATATTTT,CASRLGLDAGNTIYF
TRBJ1-1,TRBV6-1,NA,NA,TGTGCCAGCGCGGGCCTTGGGAACACTGAAGCTTTCTTT,CASAGLGNTEAFF
TRBJ2-5,TRBV29-1,once,NA,TGCAGCGTTTTTTTCGGACTGAGCCAAGAGACCCAGTACTTC,CSVFFGLSQETQYF
TRBJ1-2,TRBV4-3,NA,TRBD1,TGCGCCAGCAGCCACATTCCGGGACAGGGGTCGCCCACCTTC,CASSHIPGQGSPTF
TRBJ1-5,TRBV9,NA,NA,TGTGCCAGCAGCCGCGAGATTGGGGAGGGCGATCAGCCCCAGCATTTT,CASSREIGEGDQPQHF
TRBJ2-7,TRBV19,NA,TRBD1,TGTGCCAGTAGTATTGGGACAGGGTCCTACGAGCAGTACTTC,CASSIGTGSYEQYF
TRBJ2-3,TRBV6-6,NA,TRBD2,TGTGCCAGCAGTTTTAGCGGGGGGAGCACAGATACGCAGTATTTT,CASSFSGGSTDTQYF
TRBJ1-2,TRBV12-5,NA,TRBD1,TGTGCTAGTGGTTTAGGGACAGGGGTCGTAAGTAGGTATGGCTACACCTTC,CASGLGTGVVSRYGYTF
TRBJ2-7,TRBV10-3,NA,NA,TGTGCCATCAGGGGCGGGGTGTTCTACGAGCAGTACTTC,CAIRGGVFYEQYF
TRBJ2-1,TRBV6-5,NA,NA,TGTGCCAGCACCCCTCAACAAGCCTACAATGAGCAGTTCTTC,CASTPQQAYNEQFF
TRBJ1-1,TRBV5-4,NA,NA,TGTGCCAGCAGCCTTCCCGCGGGGGCGGGGAACACTGAAGCTTTCTTT,CASSLPAGAGNTEAFF
TRBJ2-5,TRBV19,NA,NA,TGTGCCACCGCGGGGACAGAAGAGACCCAGTACTTC,CATAGTEETQYF
TRBJ2-6,TRBV5-1,NA,NA,TGCGCCAGCAGCTTGGTCGGTCTCGGCTCTGGGGCCAACGTCCTGACTTTC,CASSLVGLGSGANVLTF
TRBJ2-5,TRBV23-1,NA,TRBD1,TGCGCCAGGTCACGGGACAGGGAAGAGACCCAGTACTTC,CARSRDREETQYF
TRBJ2-1,TRBV11-2,NA,NA,TGTGCCAGCGGGGGAGGTAGCCCAATTTACAATGAGCAGTTCTTC,CASGGGSPIYNEQFF
TRBJ2-3,TRBV9,once,TRBD2,TGTGCCAGCAGCGTAACGGGAGGGCCGACAGATACGCAGTATTTT,CASSVTGGPTDTQYF
TRBJ1-2,TRBV19,NA,TRBD1,TGTGCCAGTAGTACCCCTCTCCAACTTAACACAGGGGGATTCTATGGCTACACCTTC,CASSTPLQLNTGGFYGYTF
TRBJ2-2,TRBV7-8,NA,NA,TGTGCCAGCAGCTTAGCGTCGGCAGGATCCACCGGGGAGCTGTTTTTT,CASSLASAGSTGELFF
TRBJ1-5,TRBV19,once,TRBD1,TGTGCCAGTAGTCCGGACAGGGTGCAGCCCCAGCATTTT,CASSPDRVQPQHF
TRBJ2-7,TRBV5-1,NA,NA,TGCGCCAGCAGCTTTAATAGTTACGAGCAGTACTTC,CASSFNSYEQYF
TRBJ2-5,TRBV5-4,NA,TRBD1,TGTGCCAGCAGCTTGGTTGACAGGGAAGAGACCCAGTACTTC,CASSLVDREETQYF
TRBJ1-3,TRBV5-1,once,NA,TGCGCCAGCAGCTCGACTACTGGTTCTGGAAACACCATATATTTT,CASSSTTGSGNTIYF
TRBJ2-1,TRBV4-1,few,NA,TGCGCCAGCAGCCAAGACGGGGCGGGGATCGATGAGCAGTTCTTC,CASSQDGAGIDEQFF
TRBJ2-5,TRBV29-1,NA,TRBD2,TGCAGCGGGGAGCGGGGCCAGACCCAGTACTTC,CSGERGQTQYF
TRBJ2-2,TRBV5-1,medium-sized,TRBD1,TGCGCCAGCTATTACCTCGGACAGGGGTCCGGGGAGCTGTTTTTT,CASYYLGQGSGELFF